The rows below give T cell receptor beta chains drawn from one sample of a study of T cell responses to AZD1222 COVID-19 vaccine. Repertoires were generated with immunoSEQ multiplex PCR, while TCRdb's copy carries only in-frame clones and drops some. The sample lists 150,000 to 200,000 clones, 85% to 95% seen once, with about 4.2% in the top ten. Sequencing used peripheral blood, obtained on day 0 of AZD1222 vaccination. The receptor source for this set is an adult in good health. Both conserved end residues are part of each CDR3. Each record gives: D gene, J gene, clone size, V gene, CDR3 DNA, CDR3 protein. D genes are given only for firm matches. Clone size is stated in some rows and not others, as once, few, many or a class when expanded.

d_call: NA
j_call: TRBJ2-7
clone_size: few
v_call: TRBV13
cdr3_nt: TGTGCCAGCAGCTTAGATCCAGGTTCCTACGAGCAGTACTTC
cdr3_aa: CASSLDPGSYEQYF

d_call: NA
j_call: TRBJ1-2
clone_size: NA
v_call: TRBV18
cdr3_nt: TGTGCCAGCTCACCACCGGGGGTAGGGTATGGCTACACCTTC
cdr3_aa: CASSPPGVGYGYTF

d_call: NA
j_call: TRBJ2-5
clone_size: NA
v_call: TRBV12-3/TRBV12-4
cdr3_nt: TGTGCCAGTAAAGGCGGGTGGCAAGAGACCCAGTACTTC
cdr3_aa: CASKGGWQETQYF

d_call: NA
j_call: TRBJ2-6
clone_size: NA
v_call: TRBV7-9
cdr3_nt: TGTGCCAGCAAAAGGGTAGACGATTGGGCCAACGTCCTGACTTTC
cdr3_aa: CASKRVDDWANVLTF

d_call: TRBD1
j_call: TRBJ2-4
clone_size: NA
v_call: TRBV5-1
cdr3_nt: TGCGCCAGCAGCTCTATAACCTACGGACAGTCCCGAGCAGGGGGAAACATTCAGTACTTC
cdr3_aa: CASSSITYGQSRAGGNIQYF

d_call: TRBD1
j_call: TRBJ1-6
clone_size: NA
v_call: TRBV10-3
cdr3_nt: TGTGCCATCAGGGGGGGTGGACAGGCGCCGAATTCACCCCTCCACTTT
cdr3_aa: CAIRGGGQAPNSPLHF

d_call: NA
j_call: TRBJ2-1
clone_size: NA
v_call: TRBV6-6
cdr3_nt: TGTGCCAGCAACCCAGACAGAGCCTACAATGAGCAGTTCTTC
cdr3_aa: CASNPDRAYNEQFF

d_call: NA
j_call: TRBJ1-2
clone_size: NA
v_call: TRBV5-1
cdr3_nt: TGCGCCAGCAGCCCTAGTAGGGGGAACTATGGCTACACCTTC
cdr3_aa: CASSPSRGNYGYTF

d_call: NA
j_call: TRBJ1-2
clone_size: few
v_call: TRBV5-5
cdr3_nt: TGTGCCAGCAGCTTGGATACAGGAAACTATGGCTACACCTTC
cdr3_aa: CASSLDTGNYGYTF

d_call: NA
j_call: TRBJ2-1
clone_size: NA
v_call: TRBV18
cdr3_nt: TGTGCCAGCTCCTCCCCCCTCGATCCTATTTCCTACAATGAGCAGTTCTTC
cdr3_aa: CASSSPLDPISYNEQFF

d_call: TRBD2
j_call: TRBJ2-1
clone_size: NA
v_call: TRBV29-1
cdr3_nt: TGCAGCGTTGACGGTCCGGGAGGGCCGAACAATGAGCAGTTCTTC
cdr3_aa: CSVDGPGGPNNEQFF

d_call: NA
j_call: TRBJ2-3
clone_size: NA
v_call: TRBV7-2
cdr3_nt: TGTGCCAGCAGCTTATCTGGGCGGGGTCGCACAGATACGCAGTATTTT
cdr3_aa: CASSLSGRGRTDTQYF

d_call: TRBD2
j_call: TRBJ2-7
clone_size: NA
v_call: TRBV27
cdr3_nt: TGTGCCAGCAGTTTACGACTAGCGGGAGAATCCGAGCAGTACTTC
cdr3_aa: CASSLRLAGESEQYF